This T cell receptor beta chain came from a study of cytomegalovirus exposure and HLA in healthy donors. The study, taken as a whole, reports: The likely explanation for a cluster of highly shared sequence variants was sequencing artifact. It was only CMV serostatus that was available as immune exposure information. While the bulk of TCR sequences proved rare, some public TCRs turned up in many donors.

This clone was recorded once. Its antigen is unidentified. V was trimmed by 1 base and J by 5 bases, leaving 5 bases between them. This CDR3 is 13 amino acids long. Germline CDR1 reads KGHSH; CDR2 reads LQKENI. Researchers ran the PCR with 60 Vbeta and 13 Jbeta primers. The method was immunoSEQ multiplex PCR; TCRdb's version includes in-frame clones alone and lacks a portion of them. The data contain around 130,000 clones, over 75% of them singletons. The rearrangement links TRBV18 to TRBJ2-2; tentatively, D is TRBD1 (5 bases). This TCR was recovered from a woman aged 18-29 years in good health and CMV-seronegative. The specimen was PBMCs. This chain's CDR3 is CASSPQGTGELFF. In DNA form, the CDR3 reads TGTGCCAGCTCACCACAGGGGACCGGGGAGCTGTTTTTT.